The 17 T cell receptor beta chains below were found in one sample sequenced in a study of blood T cell repertoires in COVID-19. Some clones are missing from TCRdb's copy, which holds only in-frame ones; the method was immunoSEQ multiplex PCR. The data show under 300,000 clones, with under 95% seen just once and 1.5% to 2% held by the top ten. The sequenced material came from PBMCs or T cells enriched from blood (not recorded which). The source of these receptors is a woman under 30 who had recovered from COVID-19.

This clone was seen only once. The rearrangement joins TRBV10-2 to TRBJ1-6; TRBD1 is a possible D gene (6 bases). The CDR3 runs to 16 residues. Per germline, CDR1 WSHSY and CDR2 SAAADI. The germline V and J ends were trimmed by 5 bases and 4 bases, with 15 bases remaining between them. The CDR3 DNA reads as TGCGCCAGCAGTTTGTCAGGGGCCCTTTATAATTCACCCCTCCACTTT. Its protein product is CASSLSGALYNSPLHF.

This clone was counted between two and nine times. V is TRBV4-1 and J is TRBJ1-1, with 8 bases matching TRBD1. Germline V gene sequence: CDR1 MGHRA, CDR2 YSYEKL. This CDR3 has 14 amino acids. V was pared by 2 bases and J by 8 bases, with 7 bases of the junction left unmatched. CDR3 loop: CASSQNDGDREAFF. CDR3 DNA sequence: TGCGCCAGCAGCCAAAACGACGGGGACAGGGAAGCTTTCTTT.

CDR3 protein: CATSRGQGTHNEQFF. For the CDR3, the DNA is TGTGCCACCAGCAGGGGACAGGGAACCCACAATGAGCAGTTCTTC. This chain uses TRBV15 with TRBJ2-1; TRBD1 matches at 9 bases. This CDR3 is 15 amino acids long. V lost 3 bases and J lost 5; bases outside the gene matches: 5. The germline V gene encodes CDR1 LNHNV and CDR2 YYDKDF (reference sequence).

J is TRBJ2-3 and V is TRBV7-9, with D perhaps matching TRBD2 (5 bases). Looked up from germline, CDR1 is SEHNR and CDR2 is FQNEAQ (reference sequence). CDR3 length: 12 residues. The germline V and J ends were trimmed by 5 bases and 8 bases, with 11 bases remaining between them. CDR3 DNA: TGTGCCAGCAGCGCAGAGGGTGGTACGCAGTATTTT. Protein product: CASSAEGGTQYF.

The chain uses TRBV5-1 and TRBJ2-1, with D perhaps TRBD1 (6 bases). V was clipped by 0 bases and J by 2 bases, with 9 bases between them. This CDR3 spans 15 amino acids. Germline V CDR1 and CDR2: SGHRS, YFSETQ. The CDR3 DNA reads as TGCGCCAGCAGCTTGGAAGGGACACCCTACAATGAGCAGTTCTTC. The encoded protein is CASSLEGTPYNEQFF.

The chain carries TRBV6-5 and TRBJ2-7; D ambiguous. V was shortened by 10 bases and J by 5 bases, with 18 bases between the two germline ends. The germline V gene encodes CDR1 MNHEY and CDR2 SVGAGI. The CDR3 runs 13 residues. CDR3 amino acids: CATPQRNGDEQYF. Here the CDR3 DNA reads TGTGCCACACCTCAGAGAAACGGAGACGAGCAGTACTTC.

CDR3 sequence reads: CASSPIGGWGNEQFF. The CDR3 region has the DNA TGTGCCAGCAGTCCGATTGGCGGGTGGGGCAATGAGCAGTTCTTC. The chain has TRBV7-2 and TRBJ2-1, with D possibly TRBD2 on 5 matching bases. The germline V gene encodes CDR1 SGHTA and CDR2 FQGNSA. Trimming took 6 bases from V and 6 from J, leaving 18 bases between them. The CDR3 loop spans 15 amino acids. Combining the CDR3 with reference TRBV7-2 and TRBJ2-1 gives the whole variable domain GAGVSQSPSNKVTEKGKDVELRCDPISGHTALYWYRQSLGQGLEFLIYFQGNSAPDKSGLPSDRFSAERTGGSVSTLTIQRTQQEDSAVYLCASSPIGGWGNEQFFGPGTRLTVL.

CDR3 DNA sequence: TGTGCCAGCAGTTACGCGCAGGGAAGAGGCGGCTACACCTTC. Its protein is CASSYAQGRGGYTF. The chain combines TRBV6-5 with TRBJ1-2; D might be TRBD1 (5 bases). CDR3 length: 14 residues. Germline V gene data show CDR1 as MNHEY and CDR2 as SVGAGI. Between the trimmed V and J ends, which lost 2 bases and 8 bases, there was a span of 15 bases.

The J gene is TRBJ2-2, the V gene TRBV7-3; TRBD2 agrees at 7 bases. The germline V gene encodes CDR1 SGHTA and CDR2 FQGTGA. The J segment lost 5 bases and the V segment lost 5 bases, leaving 11 bases of the junction unmatched. The CDR3 length is 16 residues. CDR3 in amino acids: CASSPKMREGTGELFF. The CDR3 coding sequence is TGTGCCAGCAGCCCGAAGATGAGGGAGGGAACCGGGGAGCTGTTTTTT.

This clone came up once. This chain links TRBV6-5 with TRBJ2-1; D is perhaps TRBD2 (5 bases). Looked up from germline, CDR1 is MNHEY and CDR2 is SVGAGI. V was trimmed by 6 bases and J by 13 bases, leaving 13 bases between them. The CDR3 sequence is 11 residues long. The CDR3 loop is CASSPGKVQFF. CDR3 DNA sequence: TGTGCCAGCAGCCCCGGGAAGGTTCAGTTCTTC.

The chain recombines TRBV5-1 with TRBJ2-7; 9 bases are a match to TRBD2. Germline V lookup: CDR1 SGHRS, CDR2 YFSETQ. The CDR3 is made up of 15 amino acids. J gave up 2 bases and V 1 base, and 4 bases lay outside the gene matches. The CDR3 DNA reads as TGCGCCAGCAGCTTGAGGCTAGCGGGGACCTACGAGCAGTACTTC. This sequence encodes CASSLRLAGTYEQYF.

The CDR3 is CASSPKGMNTEAFF. The DNA for the CDR3 is TGTGCCAGCTCACCCAAGGGGATGAACACTGAAGCTTTCTTT. The chain links TRBV18 to TRBJ1-1; TRBD1 might be the D (5 bases). CDR1 and CDR2 (germline): KGHSH, LQKENI. Trimming shortened V by 3 bases and J by 0 bases, and 8 bases separated the two germline ends. The CDR3 extends over 14 amino acids.

The chain links TRBV19 to TRBJ1-2; D is possibly TRBD1 (6 bases). The ends were cut back, 4 bases at V and 3 bases at J, with 12 bases in the middle. The CDR3 runs to 14 residues. Per the germline V gene, CDR1 is LNHDA and CDR2 is SQIVND (reference sequence). This chain's CDR3 is CASSTTGNYYGYTF. In DNA, the CDR3 is TGTGCCAGTAGTACTACAGGGAATTACTATGGCTACACCTTC.

The rearrangement joins TRBV7-8 to TRBJ2-2; TRBD1 aligns across 7 bases. After removal of 0 bases from V and 4 bases from J, the junction contained 11 bases not matched to a gene. CDR1 and CDR2 (germline): SGHVS, FQNEAQ. The CDR3 extends over 18 amino acids. The CDR3, as DNA: TGTGCCAGCAGCTTAGCGAAGACAGGGTATAGGGTCACCGGGGAGCTGTTTTTT. It specifies CASSLAKTGYRVTGELFF. The full variable domain, with the rest looked up from reference TRBV7-8 and TRBJ2-2, is GAGVSQSPRYKVAKRGQDVALRCDPISGHVSLFWYQQALGQGPEFLTYFQNEAQLDKSGLPSDRFFAERPEGSVSTLKIQRTQQEDSAVYLCASSLAKTGYRVTGELFFGEGSRLTVL.

Written as DNA, the CDR3 is TGTGCCAGCAGCTCAGAGGGGGGAGGGCGGAACAATGAGCAGTTCTTC. Protein sequence: CASSSEGGGRNNEQFF. The J gene is TRBJ2-1, the V gene TRBV7-6; D is possibly TRBD2 (7 bases). CDR1 is SGHVS and CDR2 is FNYEAQ in the germline V gene. Deletions cut 4 bases from V and 5 bases from J, with 18 bases between. The length of the CDR3 is 16 residues.

The chain links TRBV19 to TRBJ2-7; 7 positions match TRBD2. J lost 3 bases, V lost 1 base, and 6 bases had no gene match. This CDR3 is 15 amino acids long. Germline CDR1 is LNHDA and CDR2 is SQIVND (reference sequence). The CDR3 coding sequence is TGTGCCAGTAGTATAGGCGGCGGCGGGGGCTACGAGCAGTACTTC. It codes for CASSIGGGGGYEQYF.

This sequence joins TRBV7-2 and TRBJ2-1, with 14 nucleotides matching TRBD2. Germline trimming cut 0 bases from V and 9 bases from J; bases unmatched to any gene: 10. The CDR3 sequence is 18 residues long. CDR1 and CDR2 (germline): SGHTA, FQGNSA. CDR3 sequence (DNA): TGTGCCAGCAGCTTAGCCCCACGACTAGCGGGGGGGCCGGGTGAGCAGTTCTTC. Its protein product is CASSLAPRLAGGPGEQFF.